These T cell receptor beta chains were read from a single sample in a study of blood T cell repertoires in COVID-19. Sequencing was performed with immunoSEQ multiplex PCR; in TCRdb, only in-frame clones are kept and a portion is missing. The sample has 110,000 or so clones; about 85% are singletons. The sample comprised peripheral blood. Source of these receptors: a human donor in a cohort sampled during active COVID-19. Both conserved end residues are part of each CDR3. D genes are given only for firm matches.

>TRBJ2-3|TRBV11-2|NA
CASSPRGSPDTQYF
>TRBJ1-4|TRBV5-1|NA
CASSLGRKPQQNEKLFF
>TRBJ2-4|TRBV19|TRBD1
CASSIPGQGSGAKNIQYF
>TRBJ2-2|TRBV28|NA
CASSPLRSTGRSGELFF
>TRBJ2-5|TRBV11-2|TRBD2
CASSLAGGVRGTQYF
>TRBJ2-3|TRBV30|TRBD2
CAWSGLAGEDTQYF
>TRBJ1-2|TRBV6-5|TRBD1
CASTMPGGGYTF
>TRBJ1-2|TRBV19|NA
CASSWAISNYGYTF
>TRBJ1-5|TRBV19|NA
CASEQDRRQPQHF
>TRBJ1-2|TRBV7-9|TRBD1
CASSFPEQGAANYGYTF
>TRBJ2-1|TRBV7-6|NA
CASSLLQGVDEQFF
>TRBJ1-6|TRBV6-2/TRBV6-3|TRBD1
CASSWDRNSPLHF
>TRBJ2-7|TRBV12-5|TRBD1
CASARGSNEQYF
>TRBJ1-2|TRBV19|NA
CASSPKPGPIDYTF
>TRBJ2-7|TRBV7-2|NA
CASSFGGFYEQYF
>TRBJ2-7|TRBV28|TRBD1
CASSSRGQLTEQYF
>TRBJ2-1|TRBV2|NA
CASSEGGPIYNEQFF
>TRBJ2-5|TRBV6-4|TRBD2
CASSHPNGTSGEETQYF
>TRBJ2-7|TRBV9|NA
CASSVGGTQVGEQYF
>TRBJ2-7|TRBV28|TRBD1
CASSPDLTGVGDEQYF
>TRBJ2-7|TRBV6-5|TRBD2
CASSPVAGGRYEQYF
>TRBJ2-3|TRBV6-5|TRBD1
CASNDRGLFTDTQYF
>TRBJ1-2|TRBV19|NA
CASSIGYGYTF
>TRBJ2-1|TRBV27|NA
CASRGLDNEQFF
>TRBJ2-3|TRBV30|NA
CAWTRRRGTDTQYF
>TRBJ1-5|TRBV6-5|NA
CASTDRFNQPQHF
>TRBJ2-7|TRBV6-5|NA
CASRVEEGAMYEQYF
>TRBJ2-1|TRBV14|TRBD1
CASSQVAGGRTRGEQFF
>TRBJ1-5|TRBV10-2|NA
CASRGRDNQPQHF
>TRBJ1-4|TRBV3-1/TRBV3-2|NA
CASSHSPVFNEKLFF
>TRBJ1-1|TRBV12-5|NA
CASGLAPRVSGTEAFF
>TRBJ2-7|TRBV10-2|TRBD2
CASSLAGGLYEQYF
>TRBJ1-1|TRBV7-8|NA
CASSLPGTQRRGTEAFF
>TRBJ1-1|TRBV7-8|TRBD1
CASSPITGDTEAFF
>TRBJ2-3|TRBV11-3|TRBD2
CASSPGTSVTDTQYF
>TRBJ2-4|TRBV10-2|TRBD2
CASSDGGGGADIQYF
>TRBJ2-2|TRBV2|NA
CASNREDTGELFF
>TRBJ2-5|TRBV5-1|TRBD2
CASSLGLAGQETQYF
>TRBJ1-6|TRBV5-4|TRBD1
CASRATGQGPSPLHF
>TRBJ2-1|TRBV30|NA
CAWSVQEGWQFF
>TRBJ2-1|TRBV15|TRBD1
CATSPGQGIDEQFF
>TRBJ1-2|TRBV9|NA
CASSVERQARNYGYTF
>TRBJ2-7|TRBV6-5|NA
CASSNPGTYEQYF
>TRBJ2-5|TRBV18|NA
CASSPPAQETQYF
>TRBJ2-3|TRBV7-2|NA
CASSIRGFVTDTQYF
>TRBJ2-2|TRBV19|TRBD1
CASSWDREIGELFF
>TRBJ1-2|TRBV10-3|NA
CAIVGGDYGYTF
>TRBJ2-5|TRBV2|NA
CASSEEGQYQETQYF
>TRBJ1-3|TRBV9|NA
CASSVEGAYGNTIYF
>TRBJ2-1|TRBV12-3/TRBV12-4|NA
CASSLGQGREQFF
>TRBJ2-7|TRBV27|TRBD2
CASSLSSVASGSFEQYF
>TRBJ2-1|TRBV5-4|TRBD2
CASSLGGLAGFGYNEQFF
>TRBJ2-1|TRBV29-1|TRBD1
CSGGDSEYNEQFF